The 8 T cell receptor beta chains below were found in one sample sequenced in a study of blood T cell repertoires in COVID-19. Clones were read by immunoSEQ multiplex PCR, and TCRdb kept only the in-frame ones, dropping some. The sample has fewer than 300,000 clones; approximately 88% are singletons. The sample comprised peripheral blood. The receptors shown here come from a human donor with COVID-19, enrolled during active disease. The donor label of this sample is uncertain.

The rearrangement joins TRBV19 to TRBJ2-7; 7 bases are a match to TRBD2. Germline trimming cut 3 bases from V and 7 bases from J; bases unmatched to any gene: 9. The CDR3 loop spans 14 amino acids. The germline V gene encodes CDR1 LNHDA and CDR2 SQIVND (reference sequence). CDR3: CASSMGGGVREQYF. In DNA, the CDR3 is TGTGCCAGTAGTATGGGGGGAGGGGTGAGAGAGCAGTACTTC.

The chain uses TRBV28 and TRBJ2-7, with TRBD2 identical over 8 bases. Losses at the gene ends were 6 bases for V and 0 bases for J; bases not matched to a gene: 7. Germline CDR1 and CDR2: MDHEN and SYDVKM. The CDR3 is 15 amino acids. The CDR3 loop is CASRLAGGLSYEQYF. The CDR3 coding sequence is TGTGCCAGCAGGCTGGCGGGAGGACTCTCCTACGAGCAGTACTTC.

This clone was observed a handful of times. This chain links TRBV20-1 with TRBJ1-5; weak D call: TRBD1 (5 bases). This CDR3 is built from 11 residues. Germline V gene data show CDR1 as DFQATT and CDR2 as SNEGSKA (reference sequence). Trimming pared 6 bases from V and 9 bases from J, leaving 12 bases between. CDR3: CSAGNQGPQHF. CDR3 nucleotide sequence: TGCAGTGCCGGAAACCAGGGGCCCCAGCATTTT.

CDR3 region: CASSLGQGYTGELFF. Here the CDR3 DNA reads TGTGCCAGCAGCCTGGGACAGGGATACACCGGGGAGCTGTTTTTT. This chain uses TRBV7-6 with TRBJ2-2; 9 nucleotides line up with TRBD1. The V and J ends lost 5 bases and 3 bases, in that order; junction bases with no gene match: 4. The CDR3 extends over 15 amino acids. CDR1 SGHVS and CDR2 FNYEAQ come from the germline V gene.

The gene calls are TRBV19 and TRBJ2-2; 7 bases map to TRBD2. The CDR3 is 18 amino acids. Germline V gene lookup returns CDR1 LNHDA and CDR2 SQIVND (reference sequence). V dropped 7 bases and J dropped 5; count of bases not matched to a gene: 19. This CDR3 is CASTPRAGALSWTGELFF. The CDR3 bases are TGTGCCAGTACCCCCAGGGCGGGAGCCCTGTCGTGGACCGGGGAGCTGTTTTTT.

This clone was seen only once. The chain has TRBV7-9 and TRBJ1-2, with D unclear. CDR1 and CDR2 (germline): SEHNR, FQNEAQ (reference sequence). The CDR3 consists of 12 residues. The ends were cut back, 4 bases at V and 7 bases at J, with 10 bases in the middle. For the CDR3, the DNA is TGTGCCAGCAGCTCCGAGAGGGCTGGCTACACCTTC. Translating gives CASSSERAGYTF. Full variable domain (outside the CDR3, taken from reference TRBV7-9 and TRBJ1-2): DTGVSQNPRHKITKRGQNVTFRCDPISEHNRLYWYRQTLGQGPEFLTYFQNEAQLEKSRLLSDRFSAERPKGSFSTLEIQRTEQGDSAMYLCASSSERAGYTFGSGTRLTVV.

The chain couples TRBV19 to TRBJ2-2; a weak D match, TRBD1 (6 bases). CDR3 length: 17 amino acids. Trimming pared 7 bases from V and 1 base from J, leaving 19 bases between. Germline V gene lookup returns CDR1 LNHDA and CDR2 SQIVND (reference sequence). CDR3 region: CASTKWGTRQNTGELFF. In DNA form, the CDR3 reads TGTGCCAGTACAAAATGGGGGACAAGGCAGAACACCGGGGAGCTGTTTTTT.

The chain recombines TRBV29-1 with TRBJ2-3; D is unresolved. The CDR3 extends over 15 amino acids. V was shortened by 0 bases and J by 0 bases, with 10 bases between the two germline ends. Germline loops: CDR1 SQVTM, CDR2 ANQGSEA. CDR3 DNA: TGCAGCGTTGAAGATCTTGGCACAAGCACAGATACGCAGTATTTT. Translating gives CSVEDLGTSTDTQYF.